The TCR beta chain described here comes from a study of cytomegalovirus exposure and HLA in healthy donors. Study-wide findings and caveats: Reported performance of the classifier showed diagnosis of cytomegalovirus status with high specificity and sensitivity.

Method: immunoSEQ multiplex PCR; TCRdb's copy keeps in-frame clones and lacks some. Among fewer than 150,000 clones listed, around 88% were seen once. Details on this clone: Antigen: not known.

Input material: PBMCs. The clonotype comes from a man aged 18 to 29 in good health and CMV-seronegative.

The DNA for the CDR3 is TGCGCCAGCAGCTTATCCGCCCTAGCTAGCTCCTACAATGAGCAGTTCTTC. Its translation: CASSLSALASSYNEQFF. J is TRBJ2-1 and V is TRBV5-1, with a weak D call TRBD2 (5 bases). There are 17 residues in the CDR3. CDR1 is SGHRS and CDR2 is YFSETQ in the germline V gene. Trimming pared 2 bases from V and 0 bases from J, leaving 15 bases between. Full variable domain (remainder filled in from reference TRBV5-1 and TRBJ2-1): KAGVTQTPRYLIKTRGQQVTLSCSPISGHRSVSWYQQTPGQGLQFLFEYFSETQRNKGNFPGRFSGRQFSNSRSEMNVSTLELGDSALYLCASSLSALASSYNEQFFGPGTRLTVL.